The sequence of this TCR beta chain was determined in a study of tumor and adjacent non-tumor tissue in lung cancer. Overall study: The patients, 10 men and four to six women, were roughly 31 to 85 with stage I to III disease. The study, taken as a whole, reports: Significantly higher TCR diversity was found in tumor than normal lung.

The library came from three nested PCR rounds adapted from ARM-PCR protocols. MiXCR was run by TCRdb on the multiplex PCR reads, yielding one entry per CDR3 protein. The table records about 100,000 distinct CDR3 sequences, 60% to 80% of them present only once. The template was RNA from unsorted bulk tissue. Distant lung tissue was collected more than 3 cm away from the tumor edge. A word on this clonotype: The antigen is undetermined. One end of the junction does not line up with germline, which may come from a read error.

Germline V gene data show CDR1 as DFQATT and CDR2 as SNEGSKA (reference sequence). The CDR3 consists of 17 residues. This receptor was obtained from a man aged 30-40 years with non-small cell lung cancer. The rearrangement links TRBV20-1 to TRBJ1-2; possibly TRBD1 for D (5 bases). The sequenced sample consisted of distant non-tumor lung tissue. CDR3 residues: CSARDEGQSNSNYGYTF. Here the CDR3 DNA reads TGCAGTGCTAGAGATGAGGGGCAGTCCAACTCTAATTATGGCTACACCTTC.